A single sample is the source of the 6 T cell receptor beta chains below, sequenced in a study of Graves' ophthalmopathy and Graves' hyperthyroidism (dated by TCRdb to 2016 to 2019). Data came from an Illumina HiSeq 2000. For repertoire sequencing, TCR beta CDR3 regions were amplified from RNA transcripts. The first round of RT-PCR was done with HTBI primers and the Qiagen OneStep RT-PCR kit, and was followed by a second round of multiplex PCR, then size selection and purification. Starting from the raw public reads, TCRdb applied fastp trimming at Q25, assembled clones with MiXCR and retained in-frame beta chains. A single entry per CDR3 protein holds the most common genes and DNA from its merged rows. The sample has 900,000 to 1,200,000 distinct CDR3 sequences on record, about two fifths of them singletons. The top ten constitute 11% of the sample. What was sequenced was peripheral blood or thyroid tissue (not recorded which). The receptor set was obtained from an adult man with Graves' hyperthyroidism.

Many counts were recorded for this clonotype. This chain links TRBV7-2 with TRBJ2-7; tentatively, D is TRBD1 (8 bases). Germline V lookup: CDR1 SGHTA, CDR2 FQGNSA. V lost 6 bases and J 4 bases, leaving 16 bases between the germline ends. There are 14 residues in the CDR3. The chain's CDR3 is CASSGQGGSYEQYF. The DNA for the CDR3 is TGTGCCAGCAGTGGACAGGGAGGGTCTTACGAGCAGTACTTC.

At least ten counts were recorded for this clonotype. V usage is TRBV6-5 and J usage is TRBJ1-6; 9 bases map to TRBD1. V lost 7 bases, J lost 7 bases, and 8 bases stayed unmatched. The CDR3 has 15 residues. Germline V gives CDR1 MNHEY, CDR2 SVGAGI. The CDR3 bases are TGTGCCAGCACGTCCGGGACAGGGTTCAATTCACCCCTCCACTTT. It translates to CASTSGTGFNSPLHF.

The V gene is TRBV5-1, the J gene TRBJ1-5; no definite D call. Trimming pared 4 bases from V and 0 bases from J, leaving 11 bases between. The CDR3 is 15 amino acids. Looked up from germline, CDR1 is SGHRS and CDR2 is YFSETQ. CDR3 DNA sequence: TGCGCCAGCAGCCGTTCCGGAAGTAGCAATCAGCCCCAGCATTTT. Residues: CASSRSGSSNQPQHF.

This clonotype was seen more than once but under ten times. This chain uses TRBV5-4 with TRBJ1-1; the D gene is possibly TRBD1 (6 bases). CDR1 is SGHNT and CDR2 is YYREEE in the germline V gene (reference sequence). This CDR3 has 14 amino acids. Trimming took off 3 bases at V and 8 bases at J, with 17 bases between the two ends. The CDR3 DNA is TGTGCCAGCAGCTCTCAGGGGAGGGTTATGGAAGCTTTCTTT. This codes for CASSSQGRVMEAFF.

This clonotype was counted at least ten times. This chain links TRBV20-1 with TRBJ1-5; D perhaps matches TRBD1 (5 bases). The CDR3 covers 13 residues. Germline V CDR1 and CDR2: DFQATT, SNEGSKA (reference sequence). Trimming removed 2 bases from V and 5 bases from J, with 10 bases in between. The DNA of the CDR3 is TGCAGTGCTAGAAGGCAGGGCCATCAGCCCCAGCATTTT. This gives the protein CSARRQGHQPQHF.

This clonotype has a single count. The V call is TRBV10-3, the J call TRBJ2-7, with D perhaps TRBD2 (6 bases). The V end was cut by 10 bases, the J end by 8 bases, with 24 bases between. The CDR3 is made up of 14 amino acids. Germline assignment: CDR1 ENHRY and CDR2 SYGVKD. CDR3 region: CATKLSTGGYKQYF. DNA of the CDR3: TGTGCCACCAAGTTAAGCACCGGGGGATACAAGCAGTACTTC.